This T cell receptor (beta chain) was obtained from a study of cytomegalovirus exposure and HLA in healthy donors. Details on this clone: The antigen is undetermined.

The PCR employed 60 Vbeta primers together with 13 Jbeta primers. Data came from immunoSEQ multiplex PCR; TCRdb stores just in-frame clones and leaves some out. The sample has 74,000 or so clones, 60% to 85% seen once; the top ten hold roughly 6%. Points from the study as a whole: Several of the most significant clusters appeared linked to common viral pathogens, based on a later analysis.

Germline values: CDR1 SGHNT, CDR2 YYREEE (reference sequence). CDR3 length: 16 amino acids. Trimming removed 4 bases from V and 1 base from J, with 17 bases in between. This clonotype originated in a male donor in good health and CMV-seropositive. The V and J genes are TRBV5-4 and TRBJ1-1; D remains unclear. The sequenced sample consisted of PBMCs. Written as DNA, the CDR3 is TGTGCCAGCAGCCCGGTTGGGTATGGGAGGAACACTGAAGCTTTCTTT. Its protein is CASSPVGYGRNTEAFF.